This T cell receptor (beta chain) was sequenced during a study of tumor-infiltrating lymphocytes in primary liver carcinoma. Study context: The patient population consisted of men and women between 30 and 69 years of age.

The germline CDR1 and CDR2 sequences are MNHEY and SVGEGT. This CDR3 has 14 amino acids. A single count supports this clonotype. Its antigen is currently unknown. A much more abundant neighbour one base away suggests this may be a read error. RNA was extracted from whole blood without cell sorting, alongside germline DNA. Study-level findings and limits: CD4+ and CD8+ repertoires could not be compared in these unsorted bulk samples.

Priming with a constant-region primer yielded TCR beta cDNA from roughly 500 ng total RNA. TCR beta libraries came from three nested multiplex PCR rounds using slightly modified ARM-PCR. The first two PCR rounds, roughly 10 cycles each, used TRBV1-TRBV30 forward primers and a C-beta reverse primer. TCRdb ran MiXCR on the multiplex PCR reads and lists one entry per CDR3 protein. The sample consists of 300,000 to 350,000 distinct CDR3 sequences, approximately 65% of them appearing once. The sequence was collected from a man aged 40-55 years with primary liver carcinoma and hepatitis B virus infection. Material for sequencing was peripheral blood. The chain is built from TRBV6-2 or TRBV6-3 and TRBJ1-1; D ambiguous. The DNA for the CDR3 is TGTGCCAGCAGCTTAACAGCGAACAAACTTGAAGCTCTCTTT. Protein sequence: CASSLTANKLEALF.